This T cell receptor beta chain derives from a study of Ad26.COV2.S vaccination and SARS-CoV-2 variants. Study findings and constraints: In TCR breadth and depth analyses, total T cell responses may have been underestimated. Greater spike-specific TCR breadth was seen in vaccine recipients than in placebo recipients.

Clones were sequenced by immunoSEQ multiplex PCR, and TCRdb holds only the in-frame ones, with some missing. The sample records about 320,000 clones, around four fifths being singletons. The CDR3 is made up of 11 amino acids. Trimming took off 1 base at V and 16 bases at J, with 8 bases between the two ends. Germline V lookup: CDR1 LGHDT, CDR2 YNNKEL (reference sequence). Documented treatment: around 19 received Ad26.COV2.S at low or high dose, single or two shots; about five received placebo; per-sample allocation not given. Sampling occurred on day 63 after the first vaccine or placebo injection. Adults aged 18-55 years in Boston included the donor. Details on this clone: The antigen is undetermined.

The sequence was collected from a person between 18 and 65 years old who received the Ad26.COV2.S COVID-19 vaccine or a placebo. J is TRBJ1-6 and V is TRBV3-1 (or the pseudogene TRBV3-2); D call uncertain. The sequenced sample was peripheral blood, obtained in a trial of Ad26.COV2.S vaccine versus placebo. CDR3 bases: TGTGCCAGCAGCCAAGCTTATCTGCTCCACTTT. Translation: CASSQAYLLHF.